The 2 T cell receptor beta chains below come from one sample, sequenced in a study of control samples from healthy donors and cancer patients. Assay: immunoSEQ multiplex PCR; the TCRdb copy retains only in-frame clones and omits some. The data show about 140,000 clones, with 92% seen just once and about 10% held by the top ten. Specimen: blood. The receptors come from a man aged 25-45 years in good health.

The chain carries TRBV2 and TRBJ2-5; 7 bases align to TRBD2. The CDR3 is 13 residues long. J was trimmed by 4 bases and V by 3 bases; bases with no gene match: 2. Germline-derived CDR1 and CDR2 are SNHLY and FYNNEI. CDR3 sequence (DNA): TGTGCCAGCAGTGATCCTAGCGGAGAGACCCAGTACTTC. This encodes CASSDPSGETQYF.

This chain joins TRBV7-2 and TRBJ2-7, with 7 bases matching TRBD2. Germline assignment: CDR1 SGHTA and CDR2 FQGNSA. With V trimmed by 5 bases and J by 7 bases, 11 bases remained unmatched. The CDR3 runs to 14 residues. The DNA of the CDR3 is TGTGCCAGCAGCCTCGGGGGGTCCTTAGGGGAGCAGTACTTC. Translation: CASSLGGSLGEQYF.